A selection of T cell receptor beta chains follows, all from one sample in a study of blood T cell repertoires in COVID-19. This table comes from immunoSEQ multiplex PCR, and its TCRdb copy is limited to in-frame clones, with some not included. The table has 200,000 to 300,000 clones, roughly 82% seen once. The sample consisted of peripheral blood. Source of these receptors: a man aged 80 or over with acute or convalescent COVID-19. Both conserved end residues are trimmed from each CDR3. Fields, in order: V gene, J gene, clone size, CDR3 protein. Part of the rows lack a size; the others show once, few, many or a class for expanded clones.

v_gene: TRBV19; j_gene: TRBJ2-1; abundance: .; CDR3aa: AARGGNDNEQF
v_gene: TRBV19; j_gene: TRBJ1-5; abundance: .; CDR3aa: ASTAGNQPQH
v_gene: TRBV18; j_gene: TRBJ1-1; abundance: .; CDR3aa: ASSPRDRGGAF
v_gene: TRBV6-5; j_gene: TRBJ2-1; abundance: .; CDR3aa: ASTRSGEGNEQF
v_gene: TRBV7-7; j_gene: TRBJ1-3; abundance: .; CDR3aa: ASSPGTGRSGNTIY
v_gene: TRBV6-6; j_gene: TRBJ1-2; abundance: .; CDR3aa: ASSYGTGANYGYT
v_gene: TRBV7-9; j_gene: TRBJ1-2; abundance: .; CDR3aa: ASSLETANYGYT
v_gene: TRBV11-3; j_gene: TRBJ1-6; abundance: .; CDR3aa: ASSFNRDSPLH
v_gene: TRBV24-1; j_gene: TRBJ2-5; abundance: .; CDR3aa: ATSELGQEHQETQY
v_gene: TRBV3-1/TRBV3-2; j_gene: TRBJ1-1; abundance: .; CDR3aa: ASSQREATEAF
v_gene: TRBV7-8; j_gene: TRBJ2-5; abundance: once; CDR3aa: ASSLLGQGKETQY
v_gene: TRBV5-1; j_gene: TRBJ2-3; abundance: .; CDR3aa: ASSLGPSDGTDTQY
v_gene: TRBV7-7; j_gene: TRBJ2-2; abundance: .; CDR3aa: ASSPPAGRTGELF
v_gene: TRBV6-6; j_gene: TRBJ2-5; abundance: .; CDR3aa: ASSPRDTGRRLQETQY
v_gene: TRBV7-6; j_gene: TRBJ2-1; abundance: .; CDR3aa: ASSFRLAGGPGNEQF
v_gene: TRBV18; j_gene: TRBJ2-7; abundance: .; CDR3aa: ASSRDRDYEQY
v_gene: TRBV4-1; j_gene: TRBJ1-1; abundance: .; CDR3aa: ASRSGTLIGTEAF
v_gene: TRBV12-5; j_gene: TRBJ1-2; abundance: few; CDR3aa: ASGLRFVRLGGYGYT
v_gene: TRBV4-1; j_gene: TRBJ2-3; abundance: .; CDR3aa: ASSPQWASTDTQY
v_gene: TRBV19; j_gene: TRBJ1-6; abundance: .; CDR3aa: ASSIEGTPRLH
v_gene: TRBV20-1; j_gene: TRBJ2-7; abundance: .; CDR3aa: SASVGQGESYEQY
v_gene: TRBV29-1; j_gene: TRBJ2-7; abundance: .; CDR3aa: SVEDGRGDRQY
v_gene: TRBV18; j_gene: TRBJ1-1; abundance: .; CDR3aa: ASSPVEGATEAF
v_gene: TRBV6-5; j_gene: TRBJ1-5; abundance: .; CDR3aa: ASSPGENSNQPQH
v_gene: TRBV7-9; j_gene: TRBJ2-2; abundance: .; CDR3aa: ASSLGGANTGELF
v_gene: TRBV19; j_gene: TRBJ1-5; abundance: few; CDR3aa: ASSKEGASNQPQH
v_gene: TRBV6-5; j_gene: TRBJ1-1; abundance: .; CDR3aa: ASFPGRGAGTEAF
v_gene: TRBV28; j_gene: TRBJ1-6; abundance: .; CDR3aa: ASSSTGVNSPLH
v_gene: TRBV28; j_gene: TRBJ1-2; abundance: once; CDR3aa: ASSPRAYGYT
v_gene: TRBV7-2; j_gene: TRBJ1-5; abundance: .; CDR3aa: ASSLERSSNQPQH
v_gene: TRBV6-5; j_gene: TRBJ2-1; abundance: .; CDR3aa: ASSYPTSGRASEQF
v_gene: TRBV18; j_gene: TRBJ1-1; abundance: .; CDR3aa: ASSPGGGGNTEAF
v_gene: TRBV5-4; j_gene: TRBJ2-1; abundance: .; CDR3aa: ASSTGGAASYNEQF
v_gene: TRBV15; j_gene: TRBJ2-5; abundance: .; CDR3aa: ATSRGRGETQY
v_gene: TRBV5-1; j_gene: TRBJ1-1; abundance: few; CDR3aa: ASSLVTGAMNTEAF
v_gene: TRBV25-1; j_gene: TRBJ1-4; abundance: .; CDR3aa: ASSDGQAEKLF
v_gene: TRBV24-1; j_gene: TRBJ1-2; abundance: .; CDR3aa: ATSDATARNYGYT
v_gene: TRBV19; j_gene: TRBJ2-7; abundance: .; CDR3aa: ASSIQLGQGVPYEQY
v_gene: TRBV28; j_gene: TRBJ1-1; abundance: .; CDR3aa: ASSFRGYGNTEAF
v_gene: TRBV19; j_gene: TRBJ2-5; abundance: .; CDR3aa: ASSQTGSGETQY
v_gene: TRBV5-1; j_gene: TRBJ2-6; abundance: .; CDR3aa: ASSLGGTGANVLT